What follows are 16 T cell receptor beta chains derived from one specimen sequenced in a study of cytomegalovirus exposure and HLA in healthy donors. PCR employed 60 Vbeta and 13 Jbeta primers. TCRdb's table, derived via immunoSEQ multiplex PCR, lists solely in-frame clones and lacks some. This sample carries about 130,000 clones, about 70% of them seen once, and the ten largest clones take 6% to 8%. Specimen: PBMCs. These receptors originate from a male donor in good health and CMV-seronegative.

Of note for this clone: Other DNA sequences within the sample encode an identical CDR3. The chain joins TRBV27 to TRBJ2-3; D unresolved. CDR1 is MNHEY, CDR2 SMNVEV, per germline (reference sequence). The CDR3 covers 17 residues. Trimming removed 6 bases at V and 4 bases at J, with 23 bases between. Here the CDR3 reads CASSPLTHPTLSDTQYF. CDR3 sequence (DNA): TGTGCCAGCAGCCCTCTGACTCACCCGACGTTATCAGATACGCAGTATTTT.

Here the CDR3 reads CASSPGGREGLFQETQYF. In nucleotides, the CDR3 is TGTGCCAGCAGCCCGGGGGGGCGGGAGGGCCTTTTCCAAGAGACCCAGTACTTC. The J gene is TRBJ2-5, the V gene TRBV11-2; 9 bases line up with TRBD2. CDR3 length: 18 residues. V trimming: 5 bases; J trimming: 1 base; junction bases outside the gene matches: 14. Germline V gene sequence: CDR1 SGHAT, CDR2 FQNNGV.

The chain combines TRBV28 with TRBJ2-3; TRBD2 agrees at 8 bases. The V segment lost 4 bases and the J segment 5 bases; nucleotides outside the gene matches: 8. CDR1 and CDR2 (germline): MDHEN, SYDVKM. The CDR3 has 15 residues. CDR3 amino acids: CASSSPGAGGDTQYF. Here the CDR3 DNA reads TGTGCCAGCAGTTCCCCCGGGGCGGGGGGAGATACGCAGTATTTT.

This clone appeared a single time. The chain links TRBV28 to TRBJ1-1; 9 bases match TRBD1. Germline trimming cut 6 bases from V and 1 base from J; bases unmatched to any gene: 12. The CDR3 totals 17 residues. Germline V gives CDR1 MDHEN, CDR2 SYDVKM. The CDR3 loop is CASSPTTGGGWNTEAFF. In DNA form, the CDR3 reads TGTGCCAGCAGCCCTACTACAGGGGGCGGTTGGAACACTGAAGCTTTCTTT.

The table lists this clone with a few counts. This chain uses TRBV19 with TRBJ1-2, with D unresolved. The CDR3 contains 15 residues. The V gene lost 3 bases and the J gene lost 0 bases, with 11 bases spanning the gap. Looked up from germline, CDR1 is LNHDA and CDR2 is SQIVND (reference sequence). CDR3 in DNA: TGTGCCAGTAGTATGAACGGGGATCCTAACTATGGCTACACCTTC. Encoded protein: CASSMNGDPNYGYTF.

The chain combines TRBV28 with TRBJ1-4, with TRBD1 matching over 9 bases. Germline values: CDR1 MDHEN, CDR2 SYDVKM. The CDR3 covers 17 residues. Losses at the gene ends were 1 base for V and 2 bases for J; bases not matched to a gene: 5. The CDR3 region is CASSLFGQGRTNEKLFF. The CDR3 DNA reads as TGTGCCAGCAGTTTATTCGGACAGGGGCGGACTAATGAAAAACTGTTTTTT.

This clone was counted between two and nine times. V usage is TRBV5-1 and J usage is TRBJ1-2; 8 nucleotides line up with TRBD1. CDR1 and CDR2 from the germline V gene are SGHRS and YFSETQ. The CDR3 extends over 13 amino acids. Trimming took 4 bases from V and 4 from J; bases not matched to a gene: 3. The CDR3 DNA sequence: TGCGCCAGCAGCCCCGACAGGGGCTATGGCTACACCTTC. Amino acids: CASSPDRGYGYTF.

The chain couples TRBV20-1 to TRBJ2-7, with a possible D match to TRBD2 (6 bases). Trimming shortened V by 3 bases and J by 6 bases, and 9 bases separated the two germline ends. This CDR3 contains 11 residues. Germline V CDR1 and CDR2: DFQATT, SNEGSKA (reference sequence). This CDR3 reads CSASDGGEQYF. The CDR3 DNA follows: TGCAGTGCTAGTGACGGGGGCGAGCAGTACTTC.

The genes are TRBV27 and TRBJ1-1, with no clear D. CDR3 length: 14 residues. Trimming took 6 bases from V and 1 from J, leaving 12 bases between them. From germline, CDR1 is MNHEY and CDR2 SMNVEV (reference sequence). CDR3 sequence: CASSRSIRNTEAFF. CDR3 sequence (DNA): TGTGCCAGCAGCAGATCGATTCGGAACACTGAAGCTTTCTTT.

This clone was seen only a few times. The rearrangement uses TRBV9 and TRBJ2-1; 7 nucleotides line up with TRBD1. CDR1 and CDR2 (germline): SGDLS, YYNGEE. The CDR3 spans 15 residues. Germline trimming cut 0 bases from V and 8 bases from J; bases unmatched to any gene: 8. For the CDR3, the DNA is TGTGCCAGCAGCGTAGTGACAGGGAATGGGTATGAGCAGTTCTTC. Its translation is CASSVVTGNGYEQFF.

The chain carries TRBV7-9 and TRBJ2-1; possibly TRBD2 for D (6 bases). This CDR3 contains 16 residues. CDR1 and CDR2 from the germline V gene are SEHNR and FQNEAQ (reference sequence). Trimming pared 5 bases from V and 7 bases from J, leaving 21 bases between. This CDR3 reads CASSPTLGGVVNEQFF. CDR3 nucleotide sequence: TGTGCCAGCAGCCCAACCCTCGGGGGAGTCGTAAATGAGCAGTTCTTC.

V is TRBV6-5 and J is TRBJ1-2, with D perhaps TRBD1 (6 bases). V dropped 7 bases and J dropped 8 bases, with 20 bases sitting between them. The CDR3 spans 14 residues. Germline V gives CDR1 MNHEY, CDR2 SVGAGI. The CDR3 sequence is CASTPAGGGRGYTF. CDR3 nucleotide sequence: TGTGCCAGCACCCCCGCCGGGGGGGGGCGAGGCTACACCTTC.

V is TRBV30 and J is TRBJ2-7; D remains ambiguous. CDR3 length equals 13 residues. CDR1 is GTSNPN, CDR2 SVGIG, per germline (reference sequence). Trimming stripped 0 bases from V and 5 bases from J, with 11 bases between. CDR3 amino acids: CAWSVGRLHEQYF. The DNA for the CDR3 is TGTGCCTGGAGTGTTGGCAGGTTGCACGAGCAGTACTTC. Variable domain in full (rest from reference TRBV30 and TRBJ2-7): SQTIHQWPATLVQPVGSPLSLECTVEGTSNPNLYWYRQAAGRGLQLLFYSVGIGQISSEVPQNLSASRPQDRQFILSSKKLLLSDSGFYLCAWSVGRLHEQYFGPGTRLTVT.

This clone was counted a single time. This CDR3 is CASSGTGSVPNYGYTF. The CDR3 DNA follows: TGTGCCAGCAGTGGGACAGGGTCGGTTCCTAACTATGGCTACACCTTC. This rearrangement joins TRBV28 to TRBJ1-2; TRBD1 matches at 9 bases. The CDR3 has 16 amino acids. With 5 bases clipped from V and 0 bases from J, the junction kept 7 bases outside the gene matches. Germline V gives CDR1 MDHEN, CDR2 SYDVKM.

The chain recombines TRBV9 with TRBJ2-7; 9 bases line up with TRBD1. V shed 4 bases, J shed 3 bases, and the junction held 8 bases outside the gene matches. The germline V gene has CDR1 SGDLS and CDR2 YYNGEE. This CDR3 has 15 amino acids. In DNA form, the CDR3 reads TGTGCCAGCAGCCCGGGACAGGGAATGGGCTACGAGCAGTACTTC. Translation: CASSPGQGMGYEQYF.

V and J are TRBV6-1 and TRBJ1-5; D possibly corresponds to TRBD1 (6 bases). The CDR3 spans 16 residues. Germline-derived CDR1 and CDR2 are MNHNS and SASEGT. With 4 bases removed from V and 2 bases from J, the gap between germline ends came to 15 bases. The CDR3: CASSAGTRGGNQPQHF. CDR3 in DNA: TGTGCCAGCAGTGCCGGGACACGGGGCGGCAATCAGCCCCAGCATTTT.